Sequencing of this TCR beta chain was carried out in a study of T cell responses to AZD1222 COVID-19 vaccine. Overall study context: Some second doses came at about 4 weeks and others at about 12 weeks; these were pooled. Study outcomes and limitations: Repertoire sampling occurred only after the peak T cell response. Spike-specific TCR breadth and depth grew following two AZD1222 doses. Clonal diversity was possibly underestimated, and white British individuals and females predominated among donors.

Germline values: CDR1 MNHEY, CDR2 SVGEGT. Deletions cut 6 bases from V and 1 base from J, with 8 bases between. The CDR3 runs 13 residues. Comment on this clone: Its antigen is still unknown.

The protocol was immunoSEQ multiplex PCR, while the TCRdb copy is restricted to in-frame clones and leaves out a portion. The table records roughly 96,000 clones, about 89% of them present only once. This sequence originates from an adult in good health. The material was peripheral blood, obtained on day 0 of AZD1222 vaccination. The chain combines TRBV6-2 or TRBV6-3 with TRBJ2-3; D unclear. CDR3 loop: CASSLLGTDTQYF. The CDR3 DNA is TGTGCCAGCAGCCTTTTGGGCACAGATACGCAGTATTTT.